These 28 T cell receptor beta chains originate from one sample sequenced in a study of blood T cell repertoires in COVID-19. Profiled with immunoSEQ multiplex PCR; TCRdb holds only in-frame clones, not every one. Of about 140,000 clones in the sample, around nine tenths were seen once. Sequenced material: peripheral blood. These receptor sequences come from a woman aged 45 to 65 with acute or convalescent COVID-19.

V and J are TRBV19 and TRBJ2-2; D unclear. The V end was cut by 3 bases, the J end by 0 bases, with 5 bases between. There are 14 residues in the CDR3. Per the germline V gene, CDR1 is LNHDA and CDR2 is SQIVND (reference sequence). This CDR3 reads CASSISPNTGELFF. The CDR3 nucleotides read TGTGCCAGTAGTATTAGCCCGAACACCGGGGAGCTGTTTTTT.

This rearrangement joins TRBV7-9 to TRBJ1-3; 8 positions agree with TRBD1. The V gene end was trimmed by 5 bases and the J gene end by 2 bases; junction bases not matched to a gene: 2. The CDR3 sequence is 14 residues long. In germline, CDR1 is SEHNR, CDR2 FQNEAQ (reference sequence). The chain's CDR3 is CASSLQGAGNTIYF. The CDR3 DNA sequence: TGTGCCAGCAGCCTACAGGGGGCTGGAAACACCATATATTTT.

The chain couples TRBV27 to TRBJ2-1, with 8 bases identical to TRBD2. The CDR3 runs 14 residues. Trimming removed 7 bases from V and 7 bases from J; junction bases left unmatched: 9. Germline lookup yields CDR1 MNHEY and CDR2 SMNVEV (reference sequence). The CDR3 here is CASTTGGAGNEQFF. CDR3 sequence (DNA): TGTGCCAGCACCACGGGGGGGGCCGGAAATGAGCAGTTCTTC.

J is TRBJ1-6 and V is TRBV19, with D perhaps TRBD1 (6 bases). This CDR3 is 19 amino acids long. V was clipped by 0 bases and J by 4 bases, with 19 bases between them. Germline values: CDR1 LNHDA, CDR2 SQIVND (reference sequence). CDR3 nucleotides: TGTGCCAGTAGTATAGATCAAGGCAGGGGCCGAAGATATAATTCACCCCTCCACTTT. Translating it yields CASSIDQGRGRRYNSPLHF.

A few counts support this clone. This chain links TRBV19 with TRBJ1-1; a possible D gene is TRBD1 (5 bases). V gave up 7 bases and J gave up 0 bases, with 12 bases separating them. This CDR3 has 14 amino acids. Germline loops: CDR1 LNHDA, CDR2 SQIVND (reference sequence). This CDR3 reads CASTLSGMNTEAFF. DNA of the CDR3: TGTGCCAGTACTTTATCAGGGATGAACACTGAAGCTTTCTTT.

The chain is built from TRBV9 and TRBJ2-7, with 9 bases lining up with TRBD2. CDR3 length: 13 residues. Germline values: CDR1 SGDLS, CDR2 YYNGEE. With V trimmed by 2 bases and J by 6 bases, 3 bases remained unmatched. As DNA, the CDR3 is TGTGCCAGCAGCGTGGTAGCGGGAGCCGAGCAGTACTTC. It translates to CASSVVAGAEQYF.

V usage is TRBV7-3 and J usage is TRBJ2-1; D is perhaps TRBD2 (6 bases). V was trimmed by 2 bases and J by 4 bases, leaving 12 bases between them. Germline values: CDR1 SGHTA, CDR2 FQGTGA. The CDR3 extends over 15 amino acids. CDR3 DNA: TGTGCCAGCAGCTTATTTACGGGAGAGTACAATGAGCAGTTCTTC. It is translated as CASSLFTGEYNEQFF.

The rearrangement uses TRBV7-9 and TRBJ2-1; D uncertain. Trimming stripped 3 bases from V and 14 bases from J, with 8 bases between. The germline CDR1 and CDR2 sequences are SEHNR and FQNEAQ (reference sequence). The CDR3 loop spans 10 amino acids. The CDR3 DNA is TGTGCCAGCAGCTTTTCACCGGAGTTCTTC. It specifies CASSFSPEFF.

This clone was detected a few times. The J gene is TRBJ1-1, the V gene TRBV7-8; maybe TRBD1 (6 bases). The CDR3 contains 14 residues. Germline V gene lookup returns CDR1 SGHVS and CDR2 FQNEAQ. V shed 7 bases and J shed 0 bases, with 12 bases lying between them. The CDR3 region is CASTSQGMNTEAFF. CDR3 coding DNA: TGTGCCAGCACCTCACAGGGTATGAACACTGAAGCTTTCTTT.

The chain uses TRBV7-2 and TRBJ2-2, with TRBD1 matching 10 bases. The CDR3 totals 15 residues. Trimming removed 6 bases from V and 4 bases from J; junction bases left unmatched: 5. Looked up from germline, CDR1 is SGHTA and CDR2 is FQGNSA. Here the CDR3 reads CASRGQGLSTGELFF. DNA of the CDR3: TGTGCCAGCAGGGGACAGGGGTTAAGCACCGGGGAGCTGTTTTTT. Filled out from reference TRBV7-2 and TRBJ2-2, the complete variable domain reads GAGVSQSPSNKVTEKGKDVELRCDPISGHTALYWYRQSLGQGLEFLIYFQGNSAPDKSGLPSDRFSAERTGGSVSTLTIQRTQQEDSAVYLCASRGQGLSTGELFFGEGSRLTVL.

This chain links TRBV16 with TRBJ2-3; possible D gene TRBD1, 5 bases. V shed 4 bases and J shed 3 bases, with 20 bases lying between them. Germline V gene data show CDR1 as KGHSY and CDR2 as FQNENV. The CDR3 extends over 17 amino acids. CDR3 protein: CASSRFMDNSNTDTQYF. The DNA of the CDR3 is TGTGCCAGCAGCCGATTTATGGACAATTCGAATACAGATACGCAGTATTTT.

V and J are TRBV9 and TRBJ1-1, with 7 bases matching TRBD1. The length of the CDR3 is 15 residues. The V segment lost 3 bases and the J segment 0 bases; nucleotides outside the gene matches: 5. In germline, CDR1 is SGDLS, CDR2 YYNGEE. CDR3 sequence: CASSEGQLMNTEAFF. The CDR3 bases are TGTGCCAGCAGCGAGGGACAGCTCATGAACACTGAAGCTTTCTTT.

The rearrangement links TRBV14 to TRBJ1-2, with D possibly matching TRBD1 (6 bases). The CDR3 runs 14 residues. Trimming pared 5 bases from V and 3 bases from J, leaving 13 bases between. Germline V gives CDR1 SGHDN, CDR2 FVKESK. CDR3 in DNA: TGTGCCAGCAGCACTCGGACAGAACACTATGGCTACACCTTC. Translating gives CASSTRTEHYGYTF.

The chain links TRBV9 to TRBJ2-3, with 7 bases identical to TRBD2. The CDR3 is 15 residues long. Germline CDR1 and CDR2: SGDLS and YYNGEE. Losses at the gene ends were 7 bases for V and 1 base for J; bases not matched to a gene: 9. For the CDR3, the DNA is TGTGCCAGCGGCGGGGAGGGCTTTCGCACAGATACGCAGTATTTT. Translated, it gives CASGGEGFRTDTQYF.

This clone appeared a few times. The genes are TRBV19 and TRBJ1-2; possible D gene TRBD1, 5 bases. This CDR3 spans 15 amino acids. Trimming left V 6 bases short and J 8 bases short, with 22 bases between. Germline CDR1 reads LNHDA; CDR2 reads SQIVND (reference sequence). The CDR3 region is CASSRALDTMVGYTF. The DNA of the CDR3 is TGTGCCAGTAGCCGCGCGCTGGACACTATGGTCGGCTACACCTTC.

This clone was detected only once. Here the CDR3 reads CATSDPGRGTFF. CDR3 nucleotide sequence: TGTGCCACCAGTGACCCTGGGAGGGGGACTTTCTTT. J is TRBJ1-1 and V is TRBV24-1; D might be TRBD1 (6 bases). Germline CDR1 KGHDR, CDR2 SFDVKD. This CDR3 is built from 12 residues. Trimming left V 4 bases short and J 12 bases short, with 14 bases between.

The chain joins TRBV15 to TRBJ2-7; 8 nucleotides agree with TRBD2. This CDR3 contains 16 residues. V was pared by 0 bases and J by 1 base, with 5 bases of the junction left unmatched. Germline-derived CDR1 and CDR2 are LNHNV and YYDKDF (reference sequence). CDR3 protein: CATSRDRASGSYEQYF. DNA for the CDR3: TGTGCCACCAGCAGAGATCGGGCTAGCGGGTCCTACGAGCAGTACTTC.

J is TRBJ1-4 and V is TRBV6-6; D possibly corresponds to TRBD1 (5 bases). Trimming removed 6 bases at V and 10 bases at J, with 9 bases between. Germline V gene sequence: CDR1 MNHNY, CDR2 SVGAGI (reference sequence). The CDR3 spans 11 residues. The CDR3 DNA follows: TGTGCCAGCAGCCCCGGGGGAAAACTGTTTTTT. Protein sequence: CASSPGGKLFF.

The chain recombines TRBV2 with TRBJ2-7; no firm D call. Germline assignment: CDR1 SNHLY and CDR2 FYNNEI. The V end was cut by 2 bases, the J end by 6 bases, with 14 bases between. This CDR3 is 14 amino acids long. CDR3 residues: CASSETPGQAEQYF. The DNA for the CDR3 is TGTGCCAGCAGTGAAACTCCAGGTCAGGCCGAGCAGTACTTC.

V gene TRBV3-1 (or the pseudogene TRBV3-2) combines with J gene TRBJ1-2; TRBD1 matches at 10 bases. The CDR3 contains 14 residues. Germline V CDR1 and CDR2: LGHDT, YNNKEL (reference sequence). V lost 3 bases and J lost 7; bases outside the gene matches: 5. The CDR3 reads CASSQWTGGGGYTF. The CDR3 DNA sequence: TGTGCCAGCAGCCAGTGGACAGGGGGTGGTGGCTACACCTTC.

This rearrangement joins TRBV7-3 to TRBJ2-1; D might be TRBD1 (6 bases). Germline-derived CDR1 and CDR2 are SGHTA and FQGTGA. The length of the CDR3 is 18 residues. Trimming left V 2 bases short and J 6 bases short, with 23 bases between. CDR3 region: CASSLSAGVGNRGNEQFF. The CDR3 nucleotides are TGTGCCAGCAGCTTATCGGCAGGGGTCGGTAATAGGGGCAATGAGCAGTTCTTC.

The chain has TRBV13 and TRBJ2-2; D might be TRBD2 (6 bases). This CDR3 region has 18 residues. Trimming took off 5 bases at V and 7 bases at J, with 26 bases between the two ends. The V gene's germline CDR1 is PRHDT and CDR2 FYEKMQ (reference sequence). This CDR3 is CASSTGVSGVANLGELFF. The CDR3 DNA reads TGTGCCAGCAGCACCGGAGTTAGCGGCGTAGCCAATCTCGGGGAGCTGTTTTTT.

The chain combines TRBV5-1 with TRBJ1-2; 8 bases line up with TRBD1. Germline values: CDR1 SGHRS, CDR2 YFSETQ. The CDR3 is 16 residues long. The V and J ends lost 0 bases and 1 base, in that order; junction bases with no gene match: 5. In DNA form, the CDR3 reads TGCGCCAGCAGCTTGGGTGACAGGGGCCATAACTATGGCTACACCTTC. This sequence encodes CASSLGDRGHNYGYTF.

This rearrangement joins TRBV19 to TRBJ1-3; 7 nucleotides agree with TRBD1. CDR3 length: 15 residues. Trimming removed 5 bases from V and 0 bases from J; junction bases left unmatched: 4. Germline V CDR1 and CDR2: LNHDA, SQIVND (reference sequence). The DNA for the CDR3 is TGTGCCAGTAGTTCACAGGGGACCTCTGGAAACACCATATATTTT. It codes for CASSSQGTSGNTIYF.

CDR3 sequence: CASSPTPQFNEKLFF. In DNA, the CDR3 is TGTGCCAGCTCACCCACCCCGCAGTTCAATGAAAAACTGTTTTTT. The V and J genes are TRBV18 and TRBJ1-4, with D unresolved. Germline CDR1 reads KGHSH; CDR2 reads LQKENI. The CDR3 runs to 15 residues. Trimming stripped 3 bases from V and 5 bases from J, with 13 bases between. The variable domain in full, completed from reference TRBV18 and TRBJ1-4, reads NAGVMQNPRHLVRRRGQEARLRCSPMKGHSHVYWYRQLPEEGLKFMVYLQKENIIDESGMPKERFSAEFPKEGPSILRIQQVVRGDSAAYFCASSPTPQFNEKLFFGSGTQLSVL.

The chain links TRBV6-5 to TRBJ2-2; 13 nucleotides line up with TRBD2. Germline V CDR1 and CDR2: MNHEY, SVGAGI. V was clipped by 3 bases and J by 6 bases; unmatched bases: 1. The CDR3 covers 15 residues. The CDR3 region has the DNA TGTGCCAGCAGTTATACTAGCGGGAGGGCCGGGGAGCTGTTTTTT. It yields the protein CASSYTSGRAGELFF.

The sample holds a few counts of this clone. The rearrangement links TRBV21-1 to TRBJ2-3; whether TRBD1, the table's D call, matches the DNA was not checked. TRBV21-1 is a listed pseudogene. This CDR3 has 17 residues. In DNA form, the CDR3 reads TGTGCCAGCAGTCGCAGGGGCTATAGGGGTAGCACAGATACGCAGTATTTT. Amino acid sequence: CASSRRGYRGSTDTQYF.

The chain carries TRBV7-9 and TRBJ2-3; TRBD2 might be the D (5 bases). This CDR3 region has 15 residues. V was trimmed by 4 bases and J by 2 bases, leaving 13 bases between them. CDR1 is SEHNR, CDR2 FQNEAQ, per germline (reference sequence). The CDR3 nucleotides read TGTGCCAGCAGCTCTTCTAGCCTAGACACAGATACGCAGTATTTT. It translates to CASSSSSLDTDTQYF.